This TCR beta chain was captured in a study of shared T cell receptors in the human thymus. Assay: immunoSEQ multiplex PCR; the TCRdb copy retains only in-frame clones and omits some. The table records more than 550,000 clones, about 87% of them present only once. V lost 7 bases and J 4 bases, leaving 23 bases between the germline ends. The CDR3 totals 16 residues. Per germline, CDR1 LGHNT and CDR2 FRNRAP. These data also featured in a second study, about human thymus T cells. In that study: The source of the thymus tissue was resections taken during corrective heart surgery. What appeared biased in thymic and blood repertoires was the usage of V and J genes. Unrelated individuals were reported by related research to share highly overlapping thymic repertoires.

The sample consisted of thymocytes. This clonotype was sampled from a boy under two years old with a congenital heart defect. The rearrangement links TRBV12-5 to TRBJ2-7, with D tentatively TRBD1 (7 bases). DNA of the CDR3: TGTGCTAGTGCTTCAGACTCCAGGGGGAGGCCTTACGAGCAGTACTTC. Translating it yields CASASDSRGRPYEQYF.